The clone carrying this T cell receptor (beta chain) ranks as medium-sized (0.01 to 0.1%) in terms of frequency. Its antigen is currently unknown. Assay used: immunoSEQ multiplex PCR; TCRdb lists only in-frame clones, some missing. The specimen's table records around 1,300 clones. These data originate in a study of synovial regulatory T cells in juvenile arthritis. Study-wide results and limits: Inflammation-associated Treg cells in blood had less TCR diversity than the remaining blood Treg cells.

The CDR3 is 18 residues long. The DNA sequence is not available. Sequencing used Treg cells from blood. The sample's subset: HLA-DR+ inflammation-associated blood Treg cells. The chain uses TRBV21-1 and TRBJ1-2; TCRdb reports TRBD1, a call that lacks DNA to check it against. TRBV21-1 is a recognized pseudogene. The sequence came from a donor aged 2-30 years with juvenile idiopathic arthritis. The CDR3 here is CASINYCPRDNRIYGYTF.